What follows describes a single T cell receptor (beta chain). Trimming left V 2 bases short and J 5 bases short, with 24 bases between. CDR1 and CDR2 (germline): SGHTA, FQGTGA. The CDR3 loop spans 19 amino acids. Authors' processing steps: Reference gene primer amplification in the assay estimated nucleated cell counts. Assay used: immunoSEQ multiplex PCR; TCRdb lists only in-frame clones, some missing. Clonal size and the V and J genes are those of that table, whereas D and trimming came from the DNA. The table includes 250,000 to 350,000 clones, 87% detected once. The data stem from a study of blood T cell repertoires in COVID-19.

This chain joins TRBV7-3 and TRBJ2-2, with D perhaps TRBD2 (7 bases). This TCR derives from a woman aged 50 to 60 who had recovered from COVID-19. Material for sequencing was peripheral blood. The CDR3 loop reads CASSLYPWGGAVGTGELFF. The CDR3 coding sequence is TGTGCCAGCAGCTTATACCCCTGGGGGGGGGCCGTCGGAACCGGGGAGCTGTTTTTT. Together with reference TRBV7-3 and TRBJ2-2, the CDR3 gives the full variable domain: GAGVSQTPSNKVTEKGKYVELRCDPISGHTALYWYRQSLGQGPEFLIYFQGTGAADDSGLPNDRFFAVRPEGSVSTLKIQRTERGDSAVYLCASSLYPWGGAVGTGELFFGEGSRLTVL.